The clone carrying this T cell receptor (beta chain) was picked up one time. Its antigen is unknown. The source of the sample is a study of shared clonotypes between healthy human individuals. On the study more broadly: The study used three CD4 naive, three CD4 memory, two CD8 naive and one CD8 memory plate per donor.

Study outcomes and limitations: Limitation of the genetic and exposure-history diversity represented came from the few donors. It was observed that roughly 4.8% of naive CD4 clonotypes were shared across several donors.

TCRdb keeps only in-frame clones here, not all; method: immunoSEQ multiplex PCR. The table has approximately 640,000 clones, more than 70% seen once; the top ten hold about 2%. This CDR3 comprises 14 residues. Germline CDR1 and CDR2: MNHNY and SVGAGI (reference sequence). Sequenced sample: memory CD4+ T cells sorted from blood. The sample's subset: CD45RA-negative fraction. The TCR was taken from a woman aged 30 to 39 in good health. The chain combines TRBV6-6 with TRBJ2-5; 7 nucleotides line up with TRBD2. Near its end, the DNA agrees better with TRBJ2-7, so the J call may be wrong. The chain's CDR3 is CASSSGTMRYEQYF. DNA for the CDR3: TGTGCCAGCAGCTCCGGGACTATGAGGTACGAGCAGTACTTC.